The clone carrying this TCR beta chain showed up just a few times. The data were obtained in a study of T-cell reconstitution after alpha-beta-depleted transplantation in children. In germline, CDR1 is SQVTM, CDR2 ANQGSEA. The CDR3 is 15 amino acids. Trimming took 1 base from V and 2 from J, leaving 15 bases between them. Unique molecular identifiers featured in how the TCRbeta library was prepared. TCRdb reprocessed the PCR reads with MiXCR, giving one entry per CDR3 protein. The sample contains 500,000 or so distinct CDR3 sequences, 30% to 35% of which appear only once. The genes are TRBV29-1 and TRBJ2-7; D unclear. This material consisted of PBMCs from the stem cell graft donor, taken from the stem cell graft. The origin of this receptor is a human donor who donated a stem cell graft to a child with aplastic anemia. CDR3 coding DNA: TGCAGCGTTGAAGTGTCGGGTTCATCGCCCTACGAGCAGTACTTC. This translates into CSVEVSGSSPYEQYF.